What follows is one T cell receptor beta chain and its context. Its antigen remains unknown. What the library attached to individual cDNA molecules were unique molecular identifiers. Per the original methods: Sample TCR totals centred on a median of about 92,000, ranging roughly 23,224 to 700,000. TCRdb re-called the reads with MiXCR, one entry per CDR3 protein. What appears here as the V and J calls and clone size reflects TCRdb's work, not the paper's. This repertoire shows around 120,000 distinct CDR3 sequences, about 7.7% found once; its top ten account for about 1.4%. The data stem from a study of human T cells and chemical hapten exposure. About the research overall: It was small differences in pooled library volume that mainly caused per-sample TCR yields to vary. Study-wide results and caveats: With regard to DPC sensitization, TCRs above 1 in 1000 frequency did not change.

Researchers extracted total RNA from unfractionated whole blood. Sequencing input: whole blood. The sequence came from a human donor in good health. Some clones in this sample may be carry-over from other donors' samples.

The CDR3 reads CAINDRDGSTGELFF. In DNA, the CDR3 is TGTGCCATCAACGACCGGGACGGAAGCACCGGGGAGCTGTTTTTT. The chain joins TRBV10-3 to TRBJ2-2; D tentatively fits TRBD1 or TRBD2 (5 bases each). The CDR3 length is 15 residues. Deletions cut 7 bases from V and 4 bases from J, with 16 bases between. Germline V lookup: CDR1 ENHRY, CDR2 SYGVKD.